A single sample gave rise to the 32 T cell receptor beta chains below, sequenced in a study of shared clonotypes between healthy human individuals. Naive-designated CD8 cells lacked CD45RO, were positively enriched for CCR7, and omitted terminally differentiated effector memory CD45RA+ cells. Clones were read by immunoSEQ multiplex PCR, and TCRdb kept only the in-frame ones, dropping some. The repertoire holds nearly 2 million clones, less than 95% seen once, with more than 0.95% in the top ten. The specimen sequenced was naive CD8+ T cells sorted from blood. The source is a man younger than 35 in good health.

The V and J genes are TRBV7-8 and TRBJ1-2; no firm D call. The V end was cut by 1 base, the J end by 4 bases, with 7 bases between. The CDR3 is made up of 13 amino acids. Looked up from germline, CDR1 is SGHVS and CDR2 is FQNEAQ. Here the CDR3 reads CASSLGQTYGYTF. CDR3 sequence (DNA): TGTGCCAGCAGCTTAGGGCAGACCTATGGCTACACCTTC.

The sample holds one count of this clone. V gene TRBV5-4 combines with J gene TRBJ2-3; no firm D call. The CDR3 is 12 amino acids. With 7 bases removed from V and 0 bases from J, the gap between germline ends came to 6 bases. Germline CDR1 is SGHNT and CDR2 is YYREEE (reference sequence). The CDR3 is CASGDSTDTQYF. The CDR3 bases are TGTGCCAGCGGGGATAGCACAGATACGCAGTATTTT.

This clone was recorded only once. This rearrangement joins TRBV19 to TRBJ1-2; tentatively, D is TRBD1 (6 bases). Germline assignment: CDR1 LNHDA and CDR2 SQIVND (reference sequence). The CDR3 is made up of 15 amino acids. V shed 3 bases and J shed 5 bases, with 16 bases lying between them. The CDR3 nucleotides read TGTGCCAGTAGTATTGGTCAGGGGTTTAGATATGGCTACACCTTC. Protein product: CASSIGQGFRYGYTF.

This clone was detected only a few times. Other DNA sequences of this sample code for an identical CDR3. The chain joins TRBV28 to TRBJ2-5; unclear D gene. The CDR3 has 11 residues. Per germline, CDR1 MDHEN and CDR2 SYDVKM. V lost 3 bases and J 4 bases, leaving 3 bases between the germline ends. CDR3 residues: CASSFTETQYF. As DNA, the CDR3 is TGTGCCAGCAGTTTCACAGAGACCCAGTACTTC.

The chain combines TRBV9 with TRBJ2-5, with 8 bases fitting TRBD2. The V gene's germline CDR1 is SGDLS and CDR2 YYNGEE. V shed 2 bases and J 5 bases; nucleotides not matched to a gene: 11. CDR3 size: 16 residues. Here the CDR3 DNA reads TGTGCCAGCAGCGTGGCGAGCGGGAGTGTATCGGAGACCCAGTACTTC. This codes for CASSVASGSVSETQYF.

The V and J genes are TRBV5-6 and TRBJ2-2, with D tentatively TRBD1 (6 bases). The CDR3 runs 14 residues. Deletions cut 6 bases from V and 4 bases from J, with 13 bases between. CDR1 and CDR2 (germline): SGHDT, YYEEEE. The CDR3 here is CASTVTGGTGELFF. For the CDR3, the DNA is TGTGCCAGCACGGTGACAGGAGGCACCGGGGAGCTGTTTTTT. Variable domain in full (rest from reference TRBV5-6 and TRBJ2-2): DAGVTQSPTHLIKTRGQQVTLRCSPKSGHDTVSWYQQALGQGPQFIFQYYEEEERQRGNFPDRFSGHQFPNYSSELNVNALLLGDSALYLCASTVTGGTGELFFGEGSRLTVL.

The rearrangement uses TRBV6-5 and TRBJ1-6; tentatively, D is TRBD1 (5 bases). There are 14 residues in the CDR3. V was trimmed by 2 bases and J by 10 bases, leaving 12 bases between them. CDR1 and CDR2 (germline): MNHEY, SVGAGI. The CDR3 nucleotides read TGTGCCAGCAGTTACGATTATGAGGGGTCACCCCTCCACTTT. This gives the protein CASSYDYEGSPLHF.

The chain employs TRBV27 and TRBJ2-2; no clear D gene. Germline V lookup: CDR1 MNHEY, CDR2 SMNVEV (reference sequence). CDR3 size: 16 residues. Trimming stripped 6 bases from V and 1 base from J, with 15 bases between. The CDR3 reads CASSFQTGLNTGELFF. The CDR3 nucleotides are TGTGCCAGCAGCTTCCAGACTGGGTTGAACACCGGGGAGCTGTTTTTT.

This chain links TRBV19 with TRBJ1-4; TRBD1 matches at 9 bases. The CDR3 length is 15 residues. The trim removed 4 bases at V and 3 bases at J, leaving 3 bases unmatched. Germline values: CDR1 LNHDA, CDR2 SQIVND (reference sequence). The CDR3 here is CASSRDREPNEKLFF. The CDR3 coding sequence is TGTGCCAGTAGTAGGGACAGGGAACCTAATGAAAAACTGTTTTTT.

The chain links TRBV30 to TRBJ1-2; 7 bases line up with TRBD1. This CDR3 has 11 amino acids. In germline, CDR1 is GTSNPN, CDR2 SVGIG (reference sequence). The V gene end was trimmed by 2 bases and the J gene end by 8 bases; junction bases not matched to a gene: 2. The CDR3 is CAWSRGLGYTF. CDR3 nucleotide sequence: TGTGCCTGGAGTAGGGGGCTCGGCTACACCTTC.

V is TRBV6-1 and J is TRBJ2-7; 7 nucleotides agree with TRBD1. The J segment lost 4 bases and the V segment lost 2 bases, leaving 5 bases of the junction unmatched. Germline values: CDR1 MNHNS, CDR2 SASEGT. The CDR3 is 14 residues long. The CDR3 protein is CASSEYQGEYEQYF. The CDR3 DNA reads as TGTGCCAGCAGTGAATATCAGGGGGAATACGAGCAGTACTTC.

The chain combines TRBV30 with TRBJ2-5, with D unresolved. Germline loops: CDR1 GTSNPN, CDR2 SVGIG (reference sequence). The CDR3 extends over 12 amino acids. V lost 3 bases to trimming and J lost 3 bases, with 8 bases between them. The CDR3 sequence: CAWSYGEETQYF. The CDR3 DNA follows: TGTGCCTGGAGCTACGGAGAAGAGACCCAGTACTTC.

V gene TRBV6-1 combines with J gene TRBJ2-1; 8 nucleotides match TRBD2. Per germline, CDR1 MNHNS and CDR2 SASEGT. This CDR3 contains 19 residues. V lost 2 bases to trimming and J lost 0 bases; unmatched junction nucleotides: 12. The DNA for the CDR3 is TGTGCCAGCAGTGAACTAGCGGGCCCCGCCTCGGGCTCCTACAATGAGCAGTTCTTC. This codes for CASSELAGPASGSYNEQFF.

Notes on this clone: Distinct nucleotide sequences in the sample also encode this CDR3. The J gene is TRBJ2-7, the V gene TRBV5-6; D is perhaps TRBD1 or TRBD2 (5 bases each). CDR3 length: 14 residues. CDR1 is SGHDT, CDR2 YYEEEE, per germline. Trimming stripped 5 bases from V and 2 bases from J, with 14 bases between. The CDR3 here is CASSFGTSTYEQYF. CDR3 in DNA: TGTGCCAGCAGTTTCGGGACCTCAACCTACGAGCAGTACTTC.

J is TRBJ2-1 and V is TRBV6-4; 11 bases map to TRBD2. Germline values: CDR1 MRHNA, CDR2 SNTAGT. CDR3 size: 14 residues. The V segment lost 6 bases and the J segment 6 bases; nucleotides outside the gene matches: 4. CDR3 in DNA: TGTGCCAGCAGCGCCGGGACTAGCGGCAATGAGCAGTTCTTC. Its translation: CASSAGTSGNEQFF.

V gene TRBV6-6 combines with J gene TRBJ2-7; 10 positions agree with TRBD1. CDR1 MNHNY and CDR2 SVGAGI come from the germline V gene (reference sequence). V shed 6 bases and J 3 bases; nucleotides not matched to a gene: 8. The CDR3 extends over 15 amino acids. CDR3 DNA: TGTGCCAGCAGGGGGGGAGACAGGGGGCTCTACGAGCAGTACTTC. Translated: CASRGGDRGLYEQYF.

Concerning this clone: Other DNA sequences within the sample encode an identical CDR3. J is TRBJ2-5 and V is TRBV5-1, with D perhaps matching TRBD1 (6 bases). There are 14 residues in the CDR3. From germline, CDR1 is SGHRS and CDR2 YFSETQ. Trimming took off 0 bases at V and 2 bases at J, with 8 bases between the two ends. CDR3 sequence reads: CASSLVGQQETQYF. The CDR3 region has the DNA TGCGCCAGCAGCTTGGTGGGACAACAAGAGACCCAGTACTTC.

The chain has TRBV5-1 and TRBJ2-5; 12 bases are shared with TRBD2. V was pared by 2 bases and J by 3 bases, with 5 bases of the junction left unmatched. The CDR3 loop spans 16 amino acids. CDR1 and CDR2 from the germline V gene are SGHRS and YFSETQ. The CDR3 spells CASSLTSGGTEETQYF. CDR3 nucleotides: TGCGCCAGCAGCTTAACTAGCGGGGGGACGGAAGAGACCCAGTACTTC. Full variable domain (missing parts from reference TRBV5-1 and TRBJ2-5): KAGVTQTPRYLIKTRGQQVTLSCSPISGHRSVSWYQQTPGQGLQFLFEYFSETQRNKGNFPGRFSGRQFSNSRSEMNVSTLELGDSALYLCASSLTSGGTEETQYFGPGTRLLVL.

The gene calls are TRBV7-9 and TRBJ2-3; 13 nucleotides align to TRBD2. The CDR3 length is 16 residues. Trimming cost V 4 bases and J 2 bases; bases outside gene matches: 3. Germline V gene data show CDR1 as SEHNR and CDR2 as FQNEAQ (reference sequence). CDR3: CASSWGLAGYTDTQYF. The CDR3 DNA follows: TGTGCCAGCAGCTGGGGACTAGCGGGGTACACAGATACGCAGTATTTT.

The chain joins TRBV10-2 to TRBJ2-7; no clear D. The germline V and J ends were trimmed by 7 bases and 0 bases, with 16 bases remaining between them. There are 15 residues in the CDR3. Looked up from germline, CDR1 is WSHSY and CDR2 is SAAADI. Here the CDR3 reads CASTQDPWSSYEQYF. For the CDR3, the DNA is TGCGCCAGCACCCAGGACCCGTGGAGCTCCTACGAGCAGTACTTC.

Notes on this clone: The same CDR3 arises from other DNA sequences in this sample as well. This sequence joins TRBV7-9 and TRBJ2-7; no clear D. CDR3 length: 12 amino acids. Germline CDR1 and CDR2: SEHNR and FQNEAQ (reference sequence). Trimming stripped 1 base from V and 5 bases from J, with 6 bases between. As DNA, the CDR3 is TGTGCCAGCAGCTTAGGAAGGAACGAGCAGTACTTC. This encodes CASSLGRNEQYF. Using reference TRBV7-9 and TRBJ2-7 for the parts outside the CDR3, the full variable domain is DTGVSQNPRHKITKRGQNVTFRCDPISEHNRLYWYRQTLGQGPEFLTYFQNEAQLEKSRLLSDRFSAERPKGSFSTLEIQRTEQGDSAMYLCASSLGRNEQYFGPGTRLTVT.

V is TRBV6-1 and J is TRBJ1-4; TRBD1 might be the D (6 bases). Trimming left V 5 bases short and J 6 bases short, with 16 bases between. This CDR3 is built from 15 residues. Germline values: CDR1 MNHNS, CDR2 SASEGT. The CDR3 nucleotides are TGTGCCAGCAGTTTCACAGGGACGGGGGATGAAAAACTGTTTTTT. Translated: CASSFTGTGDEKLFF.

The chain uses TRBV7-2 and TRBJ2-3; no clear D gene. Germline CDR1 and CDR2: SGHTA and FQGNSA. The CDR3 contains 13 residues. The V and J ends lost 3 bases and 2 bases respectively, with 6 bases between them. CDR3 sequence (DNA): TGTGCCAGCAGCTTCTGGATCACAGATACGCAGTATTTT. It is translated as CASSFWITDTQYF.

The chain joins TRBV5-6 to TRBJ2-7, with D uncertain. CDR3 length: 14 residues. Germline loops: CDR1 SGHDT, CDR2 YYEEEE. Trimming removed 0 bases at V and 3 bases at J, with 10 bases between. The DNA for the CDR3 is TGTGCCAGCAGCTTGGCTCGGAACCTCTACGAGCAGTACTTC. Translation: CASSLARNLYEQYF. The full variable domain, its missing parts supplied by reference TRBV5-6 and TRBJ2-7, is DAGVTQSPTHLIKTRGQQVTLRCSPKSGHDTVSWYQQALGQGPQFIFQYYEEEERQRGNFPDRFSGHQFPNYSSELNVNALLLGDSALYLCASSLARNLYEQYFGPGTRLTVT.

The chain uses TRBV7-3 and TRBJ2-7; D remains ambiguous. The CDR3 covers 13 residues. CDR1 and CDR2 from the germline V gene are SGHTA and FQGTGA. The ends were cut back, 6 bases at V and 0 bases at J, with 9 bases in the middle. The CDR3 is CASSSSDSYEQYF. The DNA for the CDR3 is TGTGCCAGCAGTTCCTCAGACTCCTACGAGCAGTACTTC.

This clone is a singleton in its sample. The chain carries TRBV7-2 and TRBJ2-7; 14 positions agree with TRBD2. The germline gives CDR1 SGHTA, CDR2 FQGNSA. Trimming cost V 3 bases and J 3 bases; bases outside gene matches: 7. This CDR3 is 17 amino acids long. The CDR3: CASSLGTSGGLSYEQYF. CDR3 DNA sequence: TGTGCCAGCAGCTTGGGGACTAGCGGGGGCCTCAGCTACGAGCAGTACTTC.

The V and J genes are TRBV6-6 and TRBJ1-3; 9 bases align to TRBD1. Germline V gene lookup returns CDR1 MNHNY and CDR2 SVGAGI (reference sequence). V trimming: 10 bases; J trimming: 1 base; junction bases outside the gene matches: 8. The CDR3 is 15 residues long. CDR3 region: CAILGTGNSGNTIYF. The CDR3 bases are TGTGCCATCTTGGGGACAGGGAATTCTGGAAACACCATATATTTT.

For this clone: The same CDR3 is also encoded by other DNA sequences in this sample. The chain employs TRBV27 and TRBJ2-2; D is perhaps TRBD1 or TRBD2 (5 bases each). The CDR3 runs 13 residues. Trimming stripped 3 bases from V and 6 bases from J, with 8 bases between. Germline CDR1 reads MNHEY; CDR2 reads SMNVEV (reference sequence). The CDR3 sequence: CASSLGTAGELFF. DNA of the CDR3: TGTGCCAGCAGTTTGGGGACGGCCGGGGAGCTGTTTTTT.

The chain couples TRBV6-5 to TRBJ1-2; D is ambiguous. CDR1 is MNHEY and CDR2 is SVGAGI in the germline V gene. The CDR3 has 13 amino acids. The V and J ends lost 0 bases and 4 bases respectively, with 6 bases between them. CDR3 region: CASSYSVSYGYTF. In DNA form, the CDR3 reads TGTGCCAGCAGTTACTCAGTTTCCTATGGCTACACCTTC.

The chain combines TRBV29-1 with TRBJ2-5, with D possibly matching TRBD2 (6 bases). The CDR3 runs 11 residues. V lost 2 bases and J lost 7, with 8 bases in between. Germline-derived CDR1 and CDR2 are SQVTM and ANQGSEA. CDR3: CSVESGGTQYF. CDR3 nucleotide sequence: TGCAGCGTTGAATCCGGGGGGACCCAGTACTTC.

This chain joins TRBV10-2 and TRBJ2-3; D may be TRBD1 or TRBD2 (5 bases each). This CDR3 region has 14 residues. V gave up 6 bases and J gave up 4 bases, with 14 bases separating them. In germline, CDR1 is WSHSY, CDR2 SAAADI. The CDR3 DNA follows: TGCGCCAGCAGCGTGTTAAGGGACCCAGATACGCAGTATTTT. This translates into CASSVLRDPDTQYF.

The J gene is TRBJ2-7, the V gene TRBV10-2; 8 bases agree with TRBD2. Germline V CDR1 and CDR2: WSHSY, SAAADI. The CDR3 is made up of 12 amino acids. The junction had 2 bases not matched to a gene; V was cut back by 3 bases and J by 7 bases. CDR3 DNA: TGCGCCAGCAGTGACCCGGGGGGGGAGCAGTACTTC. It is translated as CASSDPGGEQYF.